This entry concerns a single T cell receptor (beta chain). Its specific antigen is unknown. Qualities for individual bases were not recorded, and no much larger clone is one base off. The data stem from a study of OX40 agonist ivuxolimab in advanced cancers. Broadly, across the study: The costimulatory receptor OX40 (CD134) was targeted by ivuxolimab, a fully human IgG2 agonistic monoclonal antibody. Intravenous ivuxolimab was administered to patients every 2 weeks at six dose levels: 0.01, 0.1, 0.3, 1.5, 3 and 10 mg/kg. Of the approximately 50 dose-escalation patients, hepatocellular carcinoma was present in roughly 19, melanoma in around 15, renal cell carcinoma in 9 and head and neck cancer in 9. In the dose-escalation cohort, 82.7% of patients were male, and the mean age was roughly 60 years, with a range of about 23 to 80. Patients were allowed to have had prior anti-PD-1, anti-PD-L1 or anti-CTLA-4 therapy, and around 41% of the dose-escalation patients had previously received checkpoint inhibitors. Partial responses occurred in three dose-escalation patients, of whom one had hepatocellular carcinoma and two had cutaneous melanoma. Peripheral TCRbeta sequencing aimed to test whether ivuxolimab altered TCR sequence diversity and caused clonal T-cell expansion. The monotherapy dose-escalation portion (N ≈ 55 patients) of the phase I ivuxolimab trial is reported in the paper.

The trial excluded patients who had a history of autoimmune disease or were on systemic immunosuppression. Peripheral blood for TCR sequencing was collected from all dose cohorts at baseline, on cycle 4 day 1, and on cycle 7 day 1. The samples were taken from a phase I, first-in-human, multicenter, open-label dose-escalation trial of ivuxolimab. Adults with locally advanced or metastatic melanoma, renal cell carcinoma, hepatocellular carcinoma or head and neck squamous cell carcinoma were enrolled in the trial. Before TCR sequencing, CD4+ and CD8+ T cells were separately sorted from peripheral blood. Genomic DNA was extracted from sorted cells for sequencing of the TCRbeta CDR3 region. TCRbeta CDR3 regions were sequenced using the immunoSEQ Assay. In its TCRdb copy, this immuneACCESS table keeps in-frame sequences only and misses some clones. Where compared with another copy, unresolved V genes explain less than half of these, and the others have no known cause. The sample profile shows roughly 45,000 clones; about four fifths of them were found once. The ten top clones hold 15% of the sample.

The germline ends are 6 bases apart after V is trimmed by 1 base and J by 0 bases. CDR1 and CDR2 were assigned from the germline V gene as MNHEY and SVGAGI. The CDR3 numbers 14 residues from cysteine through phenylalanine. The read is trimmed to its CDR3 DNA, 42 bases read in frame from base 1. Overall study results and their limits: Clonal expansion of both CD4+ and CD8+ blood T cells was observed from baseline to week 6 at doses 0.1 to 3.0 mg/kg. In partial responders in the 0.1-3.0 mg/kg groups, normalized peripheral clonal expansion was found to be among the lowest, especially among CD8+ T cells. Low levels of normalized T-cell clonal expansion were also seen in some patients who did not respond. On average, CD8+ T cells showed more expanded clones than CD4+ T cells after ivuxolimab. Which antigens the clonally expanded peripheral T cells were specific for was not determined.

The receptor was derived from an adult with an advanced solid tumor such as melanoma, head and neck, liver or kidney cancer. Here the chain combines TRBV6-5 and TRBJ1-1; the D gene is perhaps TRBD1, on 6 matching bases. The source material was CD4+ or CD8+ T cells sorted from blood, sampled in a trial of the OX40 agonist ivuxolimab. The nucleotide sequence reads as follows: TGTGCCAGCAGTTACTACAGGGTGAACACTGAAGCTTTCTTT. Its protein reads: CASSYYRVNTEAFF.